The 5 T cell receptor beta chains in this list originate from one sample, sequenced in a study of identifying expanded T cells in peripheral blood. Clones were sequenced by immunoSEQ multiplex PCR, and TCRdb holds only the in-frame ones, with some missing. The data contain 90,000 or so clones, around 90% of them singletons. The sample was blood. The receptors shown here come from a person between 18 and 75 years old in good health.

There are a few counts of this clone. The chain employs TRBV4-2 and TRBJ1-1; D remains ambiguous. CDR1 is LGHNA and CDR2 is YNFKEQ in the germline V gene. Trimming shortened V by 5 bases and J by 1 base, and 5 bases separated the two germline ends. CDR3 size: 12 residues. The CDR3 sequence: CASSKPNTEAFF. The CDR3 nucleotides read TGTGCCAGCAGCAAGCCGAACACTGAAGCTTTCTTT.

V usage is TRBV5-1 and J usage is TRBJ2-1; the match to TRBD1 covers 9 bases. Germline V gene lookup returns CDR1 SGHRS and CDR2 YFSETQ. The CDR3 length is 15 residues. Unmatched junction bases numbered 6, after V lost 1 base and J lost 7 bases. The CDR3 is CASSLPGTGRNEQFF. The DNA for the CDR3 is TGCGCCAGCAGCTTGCCCGGGACAGGGAGAAATGAGCAGTTCTTC.

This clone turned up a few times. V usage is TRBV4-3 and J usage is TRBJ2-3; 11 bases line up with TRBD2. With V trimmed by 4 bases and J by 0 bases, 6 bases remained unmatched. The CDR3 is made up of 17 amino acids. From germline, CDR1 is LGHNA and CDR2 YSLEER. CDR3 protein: CASSPGLAGGSTDTQYF. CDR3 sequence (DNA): TGCGCCAGCAGCCCAGGGTTAGCGGGGGGGAGCACAGATACGCAGTATTTT.

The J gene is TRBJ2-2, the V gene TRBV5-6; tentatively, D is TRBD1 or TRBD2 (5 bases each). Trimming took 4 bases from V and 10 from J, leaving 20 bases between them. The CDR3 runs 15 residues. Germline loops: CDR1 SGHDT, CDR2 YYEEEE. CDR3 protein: CASSLGVLLREELFF. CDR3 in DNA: TGTGCCAGCAGCCTGGGGGTCCTCCTTCGAGAGGAGCTGTTTTTT.

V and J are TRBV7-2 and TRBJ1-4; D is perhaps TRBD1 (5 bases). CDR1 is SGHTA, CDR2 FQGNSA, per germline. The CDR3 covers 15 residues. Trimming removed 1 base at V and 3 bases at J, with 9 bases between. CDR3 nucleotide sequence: TGTGCCAGCAGCTTAGGGGGGAGAGCTAATGAAAAACTGTTTTTT. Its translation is CASSLGGRANEKLFF. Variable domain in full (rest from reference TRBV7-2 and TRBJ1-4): GAGVSQSPSNKVTEKGKDVELRCDPISGHTALYWYRQSLGQGLEFLIYFQGNSAPDKSGLPSDRFSAERTGGSVSTLTIQRTQQEDSAVYLCASSLGGRANEKLFFGSGTQLSVL.